This record covers a single T cell receptor beta chain. The sample belongs to a study of blood T cell repertoires in COVID-19. Only in-frame clones appear in the TCRdb table, and some are missing; sequencing was by immunoSEQ multiplex PCR. The sample holds approximately 67,000 clones, approximately 79% seen once. Germline CDR1 reads SGHTA; CDR2 reads FQGNSA. This CDR3 is built from 17 residues. J was trimmed by 5 bases and V by 1 base; bases with no gene match: 7. The clonotype was recovered from a man aged 55 to 69 with acute or convalescent COVID-19. The chain has TRBV7-2 and TRBJ2-5, with TRBD2 matching over 13 bases. Sample: peripheral blood. The CDR3 spells CASSLETSGGWEETQYF. The CDR3 DNA is TGTGCCAGCAGCTTAGAGACTAGCGGGGGGTGGGAGGAGACCCAGTACTTC. Full variable domain (outside the CDR3, taken from reference TRBV7-2 and TRBJ2-5): GAGVSQSPSNKVTEKGKDVELRCDPISGHTALYWYRQSLGQGLEFLIYFQGNSAPDKSGLPSDRFSAERTGGSVSTLTIQRTQQEDSAVYLCASSLETSGGWEETQYFGPGTRLLVL.